This TCR beta chain was observed in a study of T cells in localized non-small cell lung cancer (dated by TCRdb to about 2020). General notes on the study: The study analyzed T cell repertoires of hundreds of early-stage NSCLC patients, comparing tumors and uninvolved tumor-adjacent lungs. NSCLC patients had a mean age of roughly 69 years, and 129 were male and about a hundred female. All 250 or so NSCLC patients in the cohort were treatment-naive and had localized lung tumors that were resected. The study at large found these results: A median of roughly 58 of the top 100 tumor clones were detected in paired uninvolved adjacent lung, and around 27 of these tumor clones were also found among the top 100 clones of the paired uninvolved adjacent lung. Because multi-region sequencing of the tumors was not done, intratumor heterogeneity could not be ruled out. Because the study design was exploratory, TCR variables were selected using unadjusted p-values without false-discovery rate correction. Longer overall survival was associated with higher blood T cell density, whereas shorter survival was associated with higher adjacent-lung clonality. Uninvolved tumor-adjacent lung showed the highest T cell clonality, higher than tumor, which suggests more focused antigenic responses in the uninvolved tumor-adjacent lung.

With respect to this clone: The target of this receptor is not known. The sample holds no much larger clone one base away, and base qualities are not on file.

At diagnosis, tumor, uninvolved tumor-adjacent lung and peripheral blood were collected and then preserved as a mix of FFPE and fresh-frozen material. For TCR repertoire profiling, the blood samples were analyzed as peripheral blood mononuclear cells. The immunoSEQ Assay was used to sequence TCR beta CDR3 regions from DNA. The original methods were these. To compute T cell density, TCR beta template counts were normalized to usable DNA, which was estimated by amplifying housekeeping genes. Richness was estimated using the preseqR package, with extrapolation to 400,000 templates for PBMC samples and to 120,000 templates for tissue samples. Clonality was defined as one minus Pielou's evenness. Tissue-enriched TCRs were identified through differential abundance testing performed on productive amino-acid clonotypes, with a minimum total count of 5 and an alpha of 0.1. Repertoire overlap between compartments was quantified with the Jaccard Index and Morisita Overlap Index. GLIPH clustered TCR beta CDR3s with public tetramer-defined viral CDR3s; viral motifs required at least three viral sequences plus V-gene enrichment. Sourced from immuneACCESS, this table was stored by TCRdb with only in-frame sequences that have V and J called. A share of the clones is absent; for the studies checked, an unresolved V gene accounts for under half, and the remainder has no known explanation. Clone size and the V and J calls come from that table; the DNA yielded D and trimming. The table for this sample lists about 25,000 clones; around nine tenths of them were counted only once. The ten most abundant clones make up roughly 2.6% of the sample.

Sequencing was performed on peripheral blood, taken before any cancer treatment. This TCR was recovered from a woman between 35 and 75 years old with stage I lung adenocarcinoma.

The nucleotide sequence reads TGTGCCAGCAGCTTGGCATTACAAGACTTCTACAATGAGCAGTTCTTC. It codes for CASSLALQDFYNEQFF. The V and J genes are TRBV5-6 and TRBJ2-1; the D gene remains uncertain. The CDR3 spans 16 residues, from the cysteine through the phenylalanine. The DNA shown is the 48-base CDR3, in frame from base 1. As encoded in the germline V gene, CDR1 is SGHDT while CDR2 is YYEEEE. The germline ends are 13 bases apart after V is trimmed by 0 bases and J by 3 bases. The reference TRBV5-6 and TRBJ2-1 proteins fill in what lies around the CDR3, so the full variable domain reads DAGVTQSPTHLIKTRGQQVTLRCSPKSGHDTVSWYQQALGQGPQFIFQYYEEEERQRGNFPDRFSGHQFPNYSSELNVNALLLGDSALYLCASSLALQDFYNEQFFGPGTRLTVL.